These 24 T cell receptor beta chains came from one sample sequenced in a study of regulatory T cells in long-lasting Graves disease. Time point noted: newly diagnosed GD, antithyroid drugs for less than 3 months. Extracted RNA from PBMCs served as the source of the TCR library. Combining iRepertoire HTBI primers with Arm-PCR of CDR3 regions, the authors built TCR beta libraries. TCRdb reprocessed the multiplex PCR reads via MiXCR and lists one record per CDR3 protein. This table holds 500,000 or so distinct CDR3 sequences, 15% to 20% found once. These records were also assigned to another study, of T cells in Graves' hyperthyroidism and ophthalmopathy.

The sequencing used peripheral blood mononuclear cells (PBMCs), collected at new diagnosis, from a patient treated with antithyroid drugs. Every receptor here comes from a woman aged 35-60 years with Graves disease.

This clonotype occurred many times. The chain uses TRBV20-1 and TRBJ2-7, with D possibly matching TRBD1 (6 bases). Trimming removed 3 bases at V and 3 bases at J, with 12 bases between. There are 13 residues in the CDR3. Germline V gene data show CDR1 as DFQATT and CDR2 as SNEGSKA (reference sequence). Written as DNA, the CDR3 is TGCAGTGCTAGCTACAGGGAATTCTACGAGCAGTACTTC. Translating it yields CSASYREFYEQYF.

The V call is TRBV7-9, the J call TRBJ2-1; perhaps D is TRBD1 or TRBD2 (5 bases each). V was trimmed by 5 bases and J by 3 bases, leaving 14 bases between them. In germline, CDR1 is SEHNR, CDR2 FQNEAQ (reference sequence). This CDR3 has 15 amino acids. The DNA for the CDR3 is TGTGCCAGCAGCCCTCCGGGACGGATCTACAATGAGCAGTTCTTC. This codes for CASSPPGRIYNEQFF.

This clonotype was observed a few times. The rearrangement uses TRBV10-3 and TRBJ1-1; no firm D call. The CDR3 is 14 residues long. Germline assignment: CDR1 ENHRY and CDR2 SYGVKD. V lost 2 bases to trimming and J lost 5 bases, with 12 bases between them. CDR3 region: CAISEGVVVTEAFF. The DNA of the CDR3 is TGTGCCATCAGTGAGGGAGTCGTGGTTACTGAAGCTTTCTTT.

This clonotype was seen a handful of times. The J gene is TRBJ2-7, the V gene TRBV6-1; D is possibly TRBD2 (6 bases). Germline assignment: CDR1 MNHNS and CDR2 SASEGT. The CDR3 is 14 residues long. V dropped 4 bases and J dropped 5 bases, with 15 bases sitting between them. This CDR3 reads CASSGRAEVDEQYF. The DNA of the CDR3 is TGTGCCAGCAGTGGGAGGGCGGAGGTCGACGAGCAGTACTTC.

This clonotype has ten or more counts. This chain joins TRBV5-1 and TRBJ1-6; D gene uncertain. V lost 4 bases, J lost 10 bases, and 15 bases lay in between. This CDR3 region has 14 residues. Germline CDR1 is SGHRS and CDR2 is YFSETQ. In DNA, the CDR3 is TGCGCCAGCAGCCCAATGCTGGGGAACTCACCCCTCCACTTT. Its protein is CASSPMLGNSPLHF.

This chain links TRBV5-1 with TRBJ1-3; 7 bases map to TRBD1. This CDR3 is 19 amino acids long. Germline lookup yields CDR1 SGHRS and CDR2 YFSETQ. V gave up 5 bases and J gave up 2 bases; unmatched junction bases: 19. The CDR3 nucleotides read TGCGCCAGCAGTCTAATACCCGGACAGGAGAACATCACTGGAAACACCATATATTTT. Translation: CASSLIPGQENITGNTIYF.

This clonotype was seen more than once but under ten times. The chain recombines TRBV19 with TRBJ1-6, with 7 bases lining up with TRBD1. The germline CDR1 and CDR2 sequences are LNHDA and SQIVND (reference sequence). The CDR3 totals 14 residues. V dropped 3 bases and J dropped 7; count of bases not matched to a gene: 3. CDR3: CASSMAGGNSPLHF. For the CDR3, the DNA is TGTGCCAGTAGTATGGCAGGGGGGAATTCACCCCTCCACTTT.

The chain employs TRBV28 and TRBJ2-7; possibly TRBD2 for D (6 bases). V lost 3 bases and J 0 bases, leaving 12 bases between the germline ends. The CDR3 length is 15 residues. The V gene's germline CDR1 is MDHEN and CDR2 SYDVKM. The CDR3 bases are TGTGCCAGCAGTTTGGGGACTCCTAGCTCCTACGAGCAGTACTTC. Translation: CASSLGTPSSYEQYF.

This clonotype was seen only a few times. The chain is built from TRBV27 and TRBJ2-5, with TRBD1 identical over 9 bases. The ends lost 6 bases at V and 2 bases at J; junction bases unmatched: 7. The length of the CDR3 is 15 residues. Germline values: CDR1 MNHEY, CDR2 SMNVEV (reference sequence). This CDR3 is CASSQDRGTQETQYF. DNA for the CDR3: TGTGCCAGCAGCCAGGACAGGGGAACACAAGAGACCCAGTACTTC.

This clonotype was found a few times. The chain joins TRBV4-1 to TRBJ1-1, with 8 bases lining up with TRBD1. The CDR3 is made up of 15 amino acids. J lost 0 bases, V lost 10 bases, and 10 bases had no gene match. CDR1 and CDR2 from the germline V gene are MGHRA and YSYEKL. In DNA form, the CDR3 reads TGCGCCACCTTAGGGAACAGGGGGTTGAACACTGAAGCTTTCTTT. As protein: CATLGNRGLNTEAFF.

This clonotype came up a few times. The chain is built from TRBV20-1 and TRBJ2-2; 7 bases agree with TRBD2. J lost 1 base, V lost 1 base, and 6 bases had no gene match. The CDR3 is made up of 16 amino acids. Germline V lookup: CDR1 DFQATT, CDR2 SNEGSKA (reference sequence). The CDR3 region is CSARVWAGVNTGELFF. CDR3 sequence (DNA): TGCAGTGCTAGAGTCTGGGCGGGGGTGAACACCGGGGAGCTGTTTTTT.

This clonotype was seen repeatedly, ten times or more. V gene TRBV10-3 combines with J gene TRBJ1-4; unclear D gene. CDR3 length equals 12 residues. In germline, CDR1 is ENHRY, CDR2 SYGVKD. Between the trimmed V and J ends, which lost 0 bases and 10 bases, there was a span of 6 bases. The CDR3, as DNA: TGTGCCATCAGTGAGTCGGCGGGAAAACTGTTTTTT. Its protein is CAISESAGKLFF.

This rearrangement joins TRBV28 to TRBJ1-6, with 9 nucleotides matching TRBD1. The CDR3 has 17 residues. V was clipped by 3 bases and J by 5 bases; unmatched bases: 8. In germline, CDR1 is MDHEN, CDR2 SYDVKM. In nucleotides, the CDR3 is TGTGCCAGCAGTTTTTCATTGACAGGGGGAGATAATTCACCCCTCCACTTT. The encoded protein is CASSFSLTGGDNSPLHF.

This chain connects TRBV7-8 to TRBJ1-1, with 7 nucleotides matching TRBD1. This CDR3 contains 15 residues. The germline gives CDR1 SGHVS, CDR2 FQNEAQ. V lost 2 bases to trimming and J lost 1 base; unmatched junction nucleotides: 4. The chain's CDR3 is CASSLMGQQNTEAFF. The CDR3, as DNA: TGTGCCAGCAGCTTAATGGGACAGCAGAACACTGAAGCTTTCTTT.

The chain uses TRBV20-1 and TRBJ1-2; tentatively, D is TRBD1 (5 bases). Trimming removed 1 base from V and 11 bases from J, with 17 bases in between. Germline V lookup: CDR1 DFQATT, CDR2 SNEGSKA (reference sequence). The CDR3 has 13 amino acids. CDR3 region: CSARGDSTWGYTF. The DNA for the CDR3 is TGCAGTGCTAGAGGGGACTCTACCTGGGGATACACCTTC.

Many counts were recorded for this clonotype. This chain joins TRBV30 and TRBJ2-5; D is unclear. Per germline, CDR1 GTSNPN and CDR2 SVGIG (reference sequence). The CDR3 runs to 12 residues. Between the trimmed V and J ends, which lost 5 bases and 1 base, there was a span of 8 bases. The CDR3 is CAWGGPQETQYF. The CDR3, as DNA: TGTGCCTGGGGCGGCCCCCAAGAGACCCAGTACTTC.

Many counts were recorded for this clonotype. The V and J genes are TRBV2 and TRBJ1-2, with 7 nucleotides matching TRBD1. Germline-derived CDR1 and CDR2 are SNHLY and FYNNEI. The CDR3 is 15 amino acids. The V gene end was trimmed by 6 bases and the J gene end by 2 bases; junction bases not matched to a gene: 9. CDR3 sequence (DNA): TGTGCCAGCAGAGACCACCCGGGACAGAACTATGGCTACACCTTC. Amino acid sequence: CASRDHPGQNYGYTF.

The chain uses TRBV7-9 and TRBJ2-2, with 7 bases that match TRBD1. This CDR3 contains 15 residues. Per germline, CDR1 SEHNR and CDR2 FQNEAQ (reference sequence). The V gene end was trimmed by 8 bases and the J gene end by 4 bases; junction bases not matched to a gene: 10. The CDR3 protein is CASGIPGQPTGELFF. The CDR3, as DNA: TGTGCCAGCGGGATACCGGGACAGCCCACCGGGGAGCTGTTTTTT.

This clonotype has ten or more counts. This likely traces to a read error, being one base from a far larger clone. The chain recombines TRBV7-9 with TRBJ1-1; D is unclear. With 2 bases removed from V and 1 base from J, the gap between germline ends came to 5 bases. CDR1 is SEHNR, CDR2 FQNEAQ, per germline (reference sequence). This CDR3 comprises 13 residues. CDR3 DNA sequence: TGTGCCAGCAGCTTAATGGGGAACACTGAAGCTTTCTTT. Translated, it gives CASSLMGNTEAFF.

As concerns this clonotype: Only one base separates this from a far larger clonotype, so it likely reflects a read error. The chain carries TRBV11-1 and TRBJ1-1, with a tentative D call TRBD1 (6 bases). CDR1 is SGHAT and CDR2 is FQDESV in the germline V gene (reference sequence). This CDR3 is 12 amino acids long. CDR3 loop: CASTKGDTKAFF. The CDR3 coding sequence is TGTGCCAGCACAAAAGGGGACACTAAAGCTTTCTTT. Full variable domain (remainder filled in from reference TRBV11-1 and TRBJ1-1): EAEVAQSPRYKITEKSQAVAFWCDPISGHATLYWYRQILGQGPELLVQFQDESVVDDSQLPKDRFSAERLKGVDSTLKIQPAELGDSAMYLCASTKGDTKAFFGQGTRLTVV.

This clonotype was counted at least ten times. The CDR3 region is CASSESGSPYEQYF. CDR3 in DNA: TGTGCCAGCAGTGAAAGCGGGTCCCCCTACGAGCAGTACTTC. The chain carries TRBV6-1 and TRBJ2-7; the D gene is possibly TRBD2 (6 bases). The CDR3 sequence is 14 residues long. CDR1 and CDR2 (germline): MNHNS, SASEGT. V was cut by 2 bases and J by 2 bases, with 10 bases left in between.

In this sample, this clonotype turned up many times. V is TRBV20-1 and J is TRBJ1-4; unclear D gene. V was cut by 1 base and J by 7 bases, with 10 bases left in between. Germline CDR1 is DFQATT and CDR2 is SNEGSKA (reference sequence). The CDR3 consists of 13 residues. The DNA for the CDR3 is TGCAGTGCTAGAGTATCCCGGCTTGAAAAACTGTTTTTT. This sequence encodes CSARVSRLEKLFF.

Many counts were recorded for this clonotype. The chain employs TRBV7-3 and TRBJ2-1; D call uncertain. Germline V gene data show CDR1 as SGHTA and CDR2 as FQGTGA. The CDR3 totals 13 residues. Deletions cut 3 bases from V and 7 bases from J, with 10 bases between. The CDR3 is CASSLGIHNEQFF. CDR3 DNA: TGTGCCAGCAGCTTGGGCATACATAATGAGCAGTTCTTC.

This clonotype was detected only a few times. The CDR3 sequence: CASRGGAGGFVTGANVLTF. CDR3 DNA: TGTGCCAGCAGGGGGGGGGCAGGGGGCTTTGTTACTGGGGCCAACGTCCTGACTTTC. This sequence joins TRBV2 and TRBJ2-6, with D possibly being TRBD1 (8 bases). The V end was cut by 6 bases, the J end by 2 bases, with 23 bases between. Germline lookup yields CDR1 SNHLY and CDR2 FYNNEI. The CDR3 loop spans 19 amino acids.